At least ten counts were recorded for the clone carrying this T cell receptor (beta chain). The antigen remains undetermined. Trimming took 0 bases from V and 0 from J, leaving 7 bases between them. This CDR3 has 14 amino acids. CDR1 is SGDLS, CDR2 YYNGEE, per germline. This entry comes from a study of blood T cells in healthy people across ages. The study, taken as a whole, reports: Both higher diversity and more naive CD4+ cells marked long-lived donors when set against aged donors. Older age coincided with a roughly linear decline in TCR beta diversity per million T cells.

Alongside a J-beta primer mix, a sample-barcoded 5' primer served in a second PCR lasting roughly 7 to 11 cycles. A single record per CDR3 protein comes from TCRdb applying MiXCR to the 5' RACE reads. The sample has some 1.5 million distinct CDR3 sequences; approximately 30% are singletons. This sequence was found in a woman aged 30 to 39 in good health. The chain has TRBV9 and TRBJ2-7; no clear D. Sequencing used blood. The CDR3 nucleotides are TGTGCCAGCAGCGTAGCAGAGTACTCCTACGAGCAGTACTTC. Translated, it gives CASSVAEYSYEQYF.